This T cell receptor beta chain was observed in a study of blood T cells in healthy people across ages. For the study at large: About one barcoded beta molecule per two T cells was the capture yield of template switching.

This clonotype has only a few counts. What it recognizes is unknown. Next came a second PCR, run for roughly 6 to 11 cycles, which used a sample-barcoded 5' primer along with a J-beta primer mix. MiXCR was run by TCRdb on the 5' RACE reads, yielding one entry per CDR3 protein. The profile shows roughly 700,000 distinct CDR3 sequences, about half of them singletons. Study-wide points: The CMV status of each donor remained undetermined, and this could have confounded shifts in expanded clonotypes. Unsorted PBMCs blocked a conclusive comparison of naive and antigen-experienced cells.

With 7 bases clipped from V and 5 bases from J, the junction kept 9 bases outside the gene matches. The CDR3 sequence is 15 residues long. Germline values: CDR1 SGHTA, CDR2 FQGNSA. Total RNA was extracted at no less than 6 micrograms per sample. This chain uses TRBV7-2 with TRBJ2-1, with 9 bases identical to TRBD2. The sequence came from a woman in her sixties in good health. Sequences were obtained from blood. CDR3 nucleotides: TGTGCCAGCAACCTACTTAGCGGGAGCGACAATGAGCAGTTCTTC. Its protein is CASNLLSGSDNEQFF. Variable domain in full (rest from reference TRBV7-2 and TRBJ2-1): GAGVSQSPSNKVTEKGKDVELRCDPISGHTALYWYRQSLGQGLEFLIYFQGNSAPDKSGLPSDRFSAERTGGSVSTLTIQRTQQEDSAVYLCASNLLSGSDNEQFFGPGTRLTVL.